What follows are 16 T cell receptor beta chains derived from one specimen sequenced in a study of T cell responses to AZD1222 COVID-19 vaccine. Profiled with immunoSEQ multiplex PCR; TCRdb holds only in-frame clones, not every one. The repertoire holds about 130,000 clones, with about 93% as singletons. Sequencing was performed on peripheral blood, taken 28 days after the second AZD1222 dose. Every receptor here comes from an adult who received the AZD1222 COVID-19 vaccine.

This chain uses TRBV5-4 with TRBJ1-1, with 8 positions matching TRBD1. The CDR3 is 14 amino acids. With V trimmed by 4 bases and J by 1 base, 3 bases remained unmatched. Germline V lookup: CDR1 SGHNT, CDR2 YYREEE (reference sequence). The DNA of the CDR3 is TGTGCCAGCAGCATGGACAGGGCGAACACTGAAGCTTTCTTT. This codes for CASSMDRANTEAFF.

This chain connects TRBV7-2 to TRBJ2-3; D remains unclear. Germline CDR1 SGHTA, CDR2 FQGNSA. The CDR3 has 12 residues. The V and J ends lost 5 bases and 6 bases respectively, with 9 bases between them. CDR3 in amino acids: CASSPRVDTQYF. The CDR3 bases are TGTGCCAGCAGCCCGCGCGTGGATACGCAGTATTTT.

The CDR3 DNA sequence: TGTGCCAGCAGTTACATGGGGGGTTTGAGCAATCAGCCCCAGCATTTT. Encoded protein: CASSYMGGLSNQPQHF. This chain uses TRBV6-2 or TRBV6-3 with TRBJ1-5; D is perhaps TRBD1 (5 bases). CDR1 and CDR2 (germline): MNHEY, SVGEGT. CDR3 length: 16 residues. V gave up 2 bases and J gave up 1 base, with 12 bases separating them.

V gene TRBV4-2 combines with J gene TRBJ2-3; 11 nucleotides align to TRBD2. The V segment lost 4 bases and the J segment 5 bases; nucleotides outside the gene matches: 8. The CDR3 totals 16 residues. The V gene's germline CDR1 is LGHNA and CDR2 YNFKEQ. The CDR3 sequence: CASSPEASGGKDTQYF. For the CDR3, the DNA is TGTGCCAGCAGCCCAGAGGCTAGCGGGGGGAAAGATACGCAGTATTTT.

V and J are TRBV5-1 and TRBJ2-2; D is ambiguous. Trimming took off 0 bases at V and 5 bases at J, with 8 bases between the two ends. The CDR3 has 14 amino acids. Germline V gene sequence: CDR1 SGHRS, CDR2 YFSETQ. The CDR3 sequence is CASSLDQLTGELFF. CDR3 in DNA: TGCGCCAGCAGCTTGGATCAATTAACCGGGGAGCTGTTTTTT.

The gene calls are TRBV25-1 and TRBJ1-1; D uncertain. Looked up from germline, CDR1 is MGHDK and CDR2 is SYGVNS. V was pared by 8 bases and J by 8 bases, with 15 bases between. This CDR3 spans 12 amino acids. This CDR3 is CASRVGISEAFF. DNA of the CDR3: TGTGCCAGCCGGGTTGGTATTTCGGAAGCTTTCTTT.

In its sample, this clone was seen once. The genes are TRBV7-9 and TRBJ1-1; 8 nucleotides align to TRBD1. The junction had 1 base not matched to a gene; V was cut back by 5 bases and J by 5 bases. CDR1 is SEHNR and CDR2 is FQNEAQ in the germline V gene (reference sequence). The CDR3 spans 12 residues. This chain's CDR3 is CASSRQGTEAFF. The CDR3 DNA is TGTGCCAGCAGCAGACAGGGGACTGAAGCTTTCTTT.

The CDR3: CASSLDLWSTVGGYTF. The CDR3 DNA is TGTGCCAGCAGCTTAGATCTATGGTCGACCGTGGGTGGCTACACCTTC. The rearrangement joins TRBV7-8 to TRBJ1-2; D unclear. Germline loops: CDR1 SGHVS, CDR2 FQNEAQ. V lost 1 base and J lost 7, with 19 bases in between. The CDR3 loop spans 16 amino acids.

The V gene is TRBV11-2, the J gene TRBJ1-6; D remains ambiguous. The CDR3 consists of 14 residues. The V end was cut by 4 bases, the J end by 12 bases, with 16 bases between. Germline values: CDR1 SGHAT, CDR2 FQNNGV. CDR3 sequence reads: CASSSPHSRVPLHF. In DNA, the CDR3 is TGTGCCAGCAGCTCCCCCCACAGTCGAGTACCCCTCCACTTT.

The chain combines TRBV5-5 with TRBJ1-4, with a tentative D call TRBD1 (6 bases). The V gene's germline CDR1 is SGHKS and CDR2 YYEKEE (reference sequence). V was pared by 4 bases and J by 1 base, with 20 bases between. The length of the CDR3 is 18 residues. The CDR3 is CASSLAGLLQGTNEKLFF. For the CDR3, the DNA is TGTGCCAGCAGCCTGGCGGGTCTGTTACAGGGAACTAATGAAAAACTGTTTTTT.

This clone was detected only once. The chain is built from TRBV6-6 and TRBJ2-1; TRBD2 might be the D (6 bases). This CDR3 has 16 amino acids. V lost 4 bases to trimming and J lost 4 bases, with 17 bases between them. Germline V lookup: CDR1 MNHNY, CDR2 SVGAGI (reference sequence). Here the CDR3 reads CASSWPPEGRYNEQFF. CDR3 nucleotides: TGTGCCAGCAGTTGGCCTCCGGAGGGACGGTACAATGAGCAGTTCTTC.

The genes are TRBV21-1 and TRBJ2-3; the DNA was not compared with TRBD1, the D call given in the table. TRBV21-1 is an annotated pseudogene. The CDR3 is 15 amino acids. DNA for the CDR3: TGTGCCAGCAGCAAAGAAAACCCACAGCCAGATACGCAGTATTTT. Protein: CASSKENPQPDTQYF.

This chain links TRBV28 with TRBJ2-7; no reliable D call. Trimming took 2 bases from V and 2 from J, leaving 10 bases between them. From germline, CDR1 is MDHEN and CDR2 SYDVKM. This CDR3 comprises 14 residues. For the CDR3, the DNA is TGTGCCAGCAGTTTAGGCCCAGCCACCTACGAGCAGTACTTC. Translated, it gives CASSLGPATYEQYF.

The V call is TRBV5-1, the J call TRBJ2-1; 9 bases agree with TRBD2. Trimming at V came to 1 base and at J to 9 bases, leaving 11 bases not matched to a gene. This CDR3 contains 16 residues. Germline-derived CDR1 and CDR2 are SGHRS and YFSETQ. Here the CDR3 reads CASSLSSGTVKGEQFF. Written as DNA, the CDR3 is TGCGCCAGCAGCTTGTCTAGCGGGACCGTAAAGGGTGAGCAGTTCTTC. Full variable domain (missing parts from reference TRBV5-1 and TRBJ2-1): KAGVTQTPRYLIKTRGQQVTLSCSPISGHRSVSWYQQTPGQGLQFLFEYFSETQRNKGNFPGRFSGRQFSNSRSEMNVSTLELGDSALYLCASSLSSGTVKGEQFFGPGTRLTVL.

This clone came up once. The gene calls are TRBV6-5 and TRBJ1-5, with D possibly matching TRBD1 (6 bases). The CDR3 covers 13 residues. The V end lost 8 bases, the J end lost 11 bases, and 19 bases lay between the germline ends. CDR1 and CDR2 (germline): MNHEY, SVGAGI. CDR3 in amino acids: CASVGGRAKSQHF. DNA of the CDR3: TGTGCCAGCGTCGGGGGCAGGGCTAAGTCCCAGCATTTT.

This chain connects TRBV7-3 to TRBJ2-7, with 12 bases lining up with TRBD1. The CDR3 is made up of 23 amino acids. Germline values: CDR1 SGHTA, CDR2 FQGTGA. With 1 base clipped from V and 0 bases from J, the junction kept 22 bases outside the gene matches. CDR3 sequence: CASSLIGRDRGLRFWRGSYEQYF. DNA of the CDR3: TGTGCCAGCAGCTTAATTGGCCGGGACAGGGGGCTTCGTTTTTGGAGAGGCTCCTACGAGCAGTACTTC.